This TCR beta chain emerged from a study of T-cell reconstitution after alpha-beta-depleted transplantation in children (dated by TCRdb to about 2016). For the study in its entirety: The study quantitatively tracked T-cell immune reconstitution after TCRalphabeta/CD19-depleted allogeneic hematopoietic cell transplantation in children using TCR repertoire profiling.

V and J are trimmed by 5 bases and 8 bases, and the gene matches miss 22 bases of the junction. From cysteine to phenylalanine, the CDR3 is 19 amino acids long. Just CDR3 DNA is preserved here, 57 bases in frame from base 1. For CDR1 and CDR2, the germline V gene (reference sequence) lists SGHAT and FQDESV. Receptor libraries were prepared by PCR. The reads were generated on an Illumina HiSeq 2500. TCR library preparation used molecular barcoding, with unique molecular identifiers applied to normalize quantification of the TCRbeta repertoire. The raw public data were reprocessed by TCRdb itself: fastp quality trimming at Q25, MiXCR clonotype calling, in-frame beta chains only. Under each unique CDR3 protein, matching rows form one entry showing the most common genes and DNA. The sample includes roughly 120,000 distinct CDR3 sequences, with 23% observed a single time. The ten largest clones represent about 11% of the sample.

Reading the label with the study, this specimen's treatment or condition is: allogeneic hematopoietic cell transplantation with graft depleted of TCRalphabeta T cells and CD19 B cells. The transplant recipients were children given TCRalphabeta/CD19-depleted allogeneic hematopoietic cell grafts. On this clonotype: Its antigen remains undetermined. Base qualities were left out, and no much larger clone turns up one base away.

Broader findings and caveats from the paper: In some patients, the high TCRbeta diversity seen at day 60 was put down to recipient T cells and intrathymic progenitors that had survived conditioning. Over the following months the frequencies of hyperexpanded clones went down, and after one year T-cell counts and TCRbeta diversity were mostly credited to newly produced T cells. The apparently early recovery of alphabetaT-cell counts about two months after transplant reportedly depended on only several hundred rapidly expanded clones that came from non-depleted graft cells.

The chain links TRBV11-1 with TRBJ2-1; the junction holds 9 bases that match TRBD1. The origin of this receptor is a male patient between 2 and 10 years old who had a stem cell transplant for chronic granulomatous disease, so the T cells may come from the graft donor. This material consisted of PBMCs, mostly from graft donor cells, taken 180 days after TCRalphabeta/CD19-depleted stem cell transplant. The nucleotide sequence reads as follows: TGTGCCAGCAGCCGACCGCGTTCGCTACAGGGGGCACAAGGAGATGAGCAGTTCTTC. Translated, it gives CASSRPRSLQGAQGDEQFF.